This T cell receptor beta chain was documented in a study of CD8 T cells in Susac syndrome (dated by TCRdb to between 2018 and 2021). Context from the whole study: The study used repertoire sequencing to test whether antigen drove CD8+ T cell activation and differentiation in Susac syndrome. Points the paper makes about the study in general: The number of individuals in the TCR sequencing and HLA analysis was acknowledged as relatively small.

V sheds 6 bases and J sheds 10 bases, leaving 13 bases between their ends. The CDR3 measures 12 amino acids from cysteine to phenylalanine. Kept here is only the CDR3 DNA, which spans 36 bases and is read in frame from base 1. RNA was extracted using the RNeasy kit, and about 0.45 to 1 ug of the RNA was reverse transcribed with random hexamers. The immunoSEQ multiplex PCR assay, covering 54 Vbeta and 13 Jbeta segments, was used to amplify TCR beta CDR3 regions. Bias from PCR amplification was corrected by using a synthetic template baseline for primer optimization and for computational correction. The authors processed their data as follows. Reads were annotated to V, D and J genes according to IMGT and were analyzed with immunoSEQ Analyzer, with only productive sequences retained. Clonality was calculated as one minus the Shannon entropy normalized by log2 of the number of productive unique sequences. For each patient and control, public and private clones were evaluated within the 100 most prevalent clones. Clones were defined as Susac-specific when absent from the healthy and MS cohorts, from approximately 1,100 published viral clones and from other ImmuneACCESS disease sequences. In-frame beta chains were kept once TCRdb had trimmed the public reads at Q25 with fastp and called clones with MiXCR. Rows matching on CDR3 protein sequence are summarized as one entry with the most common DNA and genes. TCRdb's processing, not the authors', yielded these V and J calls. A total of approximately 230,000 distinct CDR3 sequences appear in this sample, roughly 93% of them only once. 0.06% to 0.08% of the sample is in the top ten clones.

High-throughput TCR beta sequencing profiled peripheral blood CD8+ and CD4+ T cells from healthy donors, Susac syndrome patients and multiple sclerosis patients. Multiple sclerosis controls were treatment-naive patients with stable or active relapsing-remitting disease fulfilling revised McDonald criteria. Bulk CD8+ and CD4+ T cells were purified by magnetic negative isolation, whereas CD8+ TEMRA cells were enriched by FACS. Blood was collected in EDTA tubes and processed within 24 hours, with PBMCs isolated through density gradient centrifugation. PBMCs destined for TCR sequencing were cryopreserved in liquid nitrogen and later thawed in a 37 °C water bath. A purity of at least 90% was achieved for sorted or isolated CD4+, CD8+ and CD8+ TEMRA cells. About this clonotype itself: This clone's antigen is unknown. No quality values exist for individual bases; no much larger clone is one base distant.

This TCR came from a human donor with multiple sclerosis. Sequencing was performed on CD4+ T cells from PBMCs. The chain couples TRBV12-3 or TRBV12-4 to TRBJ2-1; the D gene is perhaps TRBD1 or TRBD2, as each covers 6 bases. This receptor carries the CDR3 CASSLRGREQFF. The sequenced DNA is TGTGCCAGCAGCCTGAGGGGGAGGGAGCAGTTCTTC.